The T cell receptor beta chain described here comes from a study of tumor-infiltrating lymphocytes in primary liver carcinoma. The overall study: These were node-negative, non-metastatic T1-T3 tumors of roughly 4 to 10 cm.

Overall study findings and caveats: Lower overlap was observed for tumor-adjacent and tumor-blood pairs relative to tumor region pairs.

From around 520 ng of total RNA, TCR beta-specific cDNA was reverse-transcribed using a constant-region primer. Three rounds of nested multiplex PCR with slightly modified ARM-PCR produced TCR beta libraries. TCRdb analysed the multiplex PCR reads with MiXCR anew, one entry per CDR3 protein. The sample yields about 200,000 distinct CDR3 sequences, 65% seen once. This clonotype was seen at least ten times. The antigen is not known. Blood RNA came from unsorted whole blood; germline DNA was also extracted. The sequence derives from a woman in her sixties with primary liver carcinoma and hepatitis B virus infection. Sequenced material: peripheral blood.

The CDR3 coding sequence is TGTGCCAGCAGTGAAAGTCCTAGCGGGGACTACAATGAGCAGTTCTTC. Residues: CASSESPSGDYNEQFF. The rearrangement links TRBV6-1 to TRBJ2-1; 9 positions agree with TRBD2. The CDR3 is 16 amino acids. V shed 2 bases, J shed 3 bases, and the junction held 5 bases outside the gene matches. From germline, CDR1 is MNHNS and CDR2 SASEGT.